Described below is a single T cell receptor (beta chain) sequence and its context. No antigen is known for it. The source of the sample is a study of blood T cells in healthy people across ages. Whole-study results and caveats: In long-lived donors, naive CD4+ cell counts and diversity exceeded those of aged donors.

The second PCR ran roughly 6 to 11 cycles with a sample-barcoded 5' primer and J-beta primers. A tag from a template-switch adaptor with 12 random nucleotides marked each cDNA molecule. TCRdb redid the calling of the 5' RACE reads with MiXCR, one entry per CDR3 protein. The sample consists of about 700,000 distinct CDR3 sequences, approximately 31% of them appearing once. The germline V gene encodes CDR1 MNHEY and CDR2 SMNVEV (reference sequence). V shed 4 bases and J 0 bases; nucleotides not matched to a gene: 9. CDR3 length: 17 amino acids. The genes are TRBV27 and TRBJ2-5, with 9 bases identical to TRBD2. The clonotype comes from an elderly woman in good health. Sequencing input: blood. This chain's CDR3 is CASSWASGARYQETQYF. The CDR3 coding sequence is TGTGCCAGCAGTTGGGCTAGCGGGGCCCGGTACCAAGAGACCCAGTACTTC.